This TCR beta chain was captured by sequencing in a study of control samples from healthy donors and cancer patients. CDR1 and CDR2 (germline): KGHSH, LQKENI. Trimming took 7 bases from V and 8 from J; bases not matched to a gene: 17. This CDR3 has 16 residues. Profiling relied on immunoSEQ multiplex PCR, and the TCRdb table lists in-frame clones only, not all of them. This sample's table reports fewer than 200,000 clones. The sample taken for sequencing was blood. The receptor comes from a woman in her thirties in good health. The chain uses TRBV18 and TRBJ1-2; 9 bases line up with TRBD1. CDR3 coding DNA: TGTGCCAGCTATCCGGGACAGGGAGAGATTTCTGGGGGCTACACCTTC. It is translated as CASYPGQGEISGGYTF. The variable domain in full, completed from reference TRBV18 and TRBJ1-2, reads NAGVMQNPRHLVRRRGQEARLRCSPMKGHSHVYWYRQLPEEGLKFMVYLQKENIIDESGMPKERFSAEFPKEGPSILRIQQVVRGDSAAYFCASYPGQGEISGGYTFGSGTRLTVV.